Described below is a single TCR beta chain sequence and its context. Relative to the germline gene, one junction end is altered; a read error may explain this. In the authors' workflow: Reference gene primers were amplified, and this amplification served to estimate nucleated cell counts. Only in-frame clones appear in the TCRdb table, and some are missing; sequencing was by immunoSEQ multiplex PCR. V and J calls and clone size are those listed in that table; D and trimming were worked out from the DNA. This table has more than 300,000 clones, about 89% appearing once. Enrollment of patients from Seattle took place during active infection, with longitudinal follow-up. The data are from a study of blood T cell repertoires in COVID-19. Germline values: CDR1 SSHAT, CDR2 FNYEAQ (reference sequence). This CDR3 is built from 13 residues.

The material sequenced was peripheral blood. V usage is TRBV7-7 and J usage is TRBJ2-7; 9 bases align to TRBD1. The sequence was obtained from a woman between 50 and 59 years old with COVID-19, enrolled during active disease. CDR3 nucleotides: TGTGCTAGCAGCCGGGACAGGGATTCCGAGCAGTACTTC. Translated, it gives CASSRDRDSEQYF.